This entry lists 24 T cell receptor beta chains sequenced from one sample in a study of T cell responses to AZD1222 COVID-19 vaccine. Measured with immunoSEQ multiplex PCR; TCRdb has only the in-frame clones, and not every one. Of about 100,000 clones listed, 80% to 90% are singletons. The sample consisted of peripheral blood, taken on day 0 of AZD1222 vaccination. The source of these receptors is an adult in good health.

The V call is TRBV4-3, the J call TRBJ1-6; 7 bases align to TRBD1. Germline values: CDR1 LGHNA, CDR2 YSLEER. J lost 9 bases, V lost 2 bases, and 1 base had no gene match. The CDR3 is made up of 13 amino acids. Here the CDR3 reads CASSQYRGSPLHF. The DNA for the CDR3 is TGCGCCAGCAGCCAATACAGGGGTTCACCCCTCCACTTT.

The chain joins TRBV29-1 to TRBJ1-2; weak D call: TRBD1 (5 bases). The CDR3 contains 15 residues. Germline CDR1 SQVTM, CDR2 ANQGSEA. Trimming shortened V by 3 bases and J by 7 bases, and 21 bases separated the two germline ends. DNA of the CDR3: TGCAGCGTTGATAGGCTCGGCGGGCAGGGAGGTGGCTACACCTTC. Translating it yields CSVDRLGGQGGGYTF.

In this sample, this clone turned up once. The chain has TRBV29-1 and TRBJ2-7; perhaps TRBD1 as D (5 bases). The V gene's germline CDR1 is SQVTM and CDR2 ANQGSEA. The CDR3 contains 12 residues. The germline V and J ends were trimmed by 7 bases and 2 bases, with 12 bases remaining between them. The CDR3 DNA sequence: TGCAGCGCATTGACAGAAGCCTACGAGCAGTACTTC. It codes for CSALTEAYEQYF.

This chain uses TRBV5-1 with TRBJ2-2, with TRBD1 matching over 8 bases. In germline, CDR1 is SGHRS, CDR2 YFSETQ. The CDR3 loop spans 17 amino acids. The junction had 6 bases not matched to a gene; V was cut back by 2 bases and J by 0 bases. The CDR3 DNA follows: TGCGCCAGCAGCTTTGGGACAGGAGCTGCGAACACCGGGGAGCTGTTTTTT. Translating it yields CASSFGTGAANTGELFF. Looking up the rest from reference TRBV5-1 and TRBJ2-2 gives the full variable domain: KAGVTQTPRYLIKTRGQQVTLSCSPISGHRSVSWYQQTPGQGLQFLFEYFSETQRNKGNFPGRFSGRQFSNSRSEMNVSTLELGDSALYLCASSFGTGAANTGELFFGEGSRLTVL.

The chain carries TRBV15 and TRBJ1-2; the D gene is possibly TRBD1 (5 bases). The CDR3 spans 14 residues. The V end lost 0 bases, the J end lost 8 bases, and 13 bases lay between the germline ends. Germline lookup yields CDR1 LNHNV and CDR2 YYDKDF (reference sequence). CDR3 loop: CATSRDRVGDGYTF. CDR3 sequence (DNA): TGTGCCACCAGCAGAGATCGGGTAGGGGACGGCTACACCTTC.

This clone turned up a few times. The gene calls are TRBV6-4 and TRBJ2-2, with D tentatively TRBD2 (5 bases). Looked up from germline, CDR1 is MRHNA and CDR2 is SNTAGT. V lost 5 bases, J lost 1 base, and 8 bases lay in between. The CDR3 runs to 14 residues. CDR3 sequence (DNA): TGTGCCAGCAGTCTAAGCGGGAACACCGGGGAGCTGTTTTTT. It encodes CASSLSGNTGELFF.

The V and J genes are TRBV30 and TRBJ2-3, with D possibly being TRBD1 (6 bases). This CDR3 has 15 amino acids. Germline CDR1 and CDR2: GTSNPN and SVGIG (reference sequence). V was trimmed by 2 bases and J by 2 bases, leaving 14 bases between them. The CDR3 sequence: CAWSRGRRTTDTQYF. The CDR3 bases are TGTGCCTGGAGTAGGGGGAGACGGACCACAGATACGCAGTATTTT. The full variable domain, completed using reference TRBV30 and TRBJ2-3, is SQTIHQWPATLVQPVGSPLSLECTVEGTSNPNLYWYRQAAGRGLQLLFYSVGIGQISSEVPQNLSASRPQDRQFILSSKKLLLSDSGFYLCAWSRGRRTTDTQYFGPGTRLTVL.

The V call is TRBV29-1, the J call TRBJ2-1; 8 positions agree with TRBD2. Germline lookup yields CDR1 SQVTM and CDR2 ANQGSEA. This CDR3 has 14 amino acids. Trimming took 3 bases from V and 1 from J; bases not matched to a gene: 2. DNA for the CDR3: TGCAGCGTTGATTCGGGGGGGTCCTACAATGAGCAGTTCTTC. It yields the protein CSVDSGGSYNEQFF.

The chain links TRBV19 to TRBJ1-6; D unresolved. This CDR3 has 15 amino acids. The V end lost 0 bases, the J end lost 3 bases, and 6 bases lay between the germline ends. Germline assignment: CDR1 LNHDA and CDR2 SQIVND (reference sequence). The CDR3 DNA reads as TGTGCCAGTAGTATAGACCGAAGCTATAATTCACCCCTCCACTTT. Protein sequence: CASSIDRSYNSPLHF.

The chain carries TRBV10-3 and TRBJ2-1, with 10 bases identical to TRBD1. With V trimmed by 6 bases and J by 5 bases, 7 bases remained unmatched. This CDR3 contains 15 residues. Germline CDR1 ENHRY, CDR2 SYGVKD. CDR3 nucleotides: TGTGCCATCAGCCATGACAGGGGGCAGGACAATGAGCAGTTCTTC. Its translation is CAISHDRGQDNEQFF.

The chain is built from TRBV5-1 and TRBJ2-2; TRBD1 matches 8 bases. V shed 5 bases and J 4 bases; nucleotides not matched to a gene: 7. This CDR3 region has 15 residues. CDR1 and CDR2 from the germline V gene are SGHRS and YFSETQ. CDR3 protein: CASSQPGQVTGELFF. Here the CDR3 DNA reads TGCGCCAGCAGTCAACCGGGACAGGTCACCGGGGAGCTGTTTTTT.

The CDR3 bases are TGTGCCAGCAGCTTAGTAGCGGCGCGTGAGGATGAGCAGTTCTTC. This encodes CASSLVAAREDEQFF. The chain recombines TRBV7-2 with TRBJ2-1, with D possibly TRBD2 on 6 matching bases. The CDR3 spans 15 residues. In germline, CDR1 is SGHTA, CDR2 FQGNSA. V shed 1 base and J shed 8 bases, with 15 bases lying between them.

The CDR3 DNA reads TGTGCCAGCAGCCTGGGGGCCACTATGGGGGAGACCCAGTACTTC. Its protein is CASSLGATMGETQYF. The gene calls are TRBV7-7 and TRBJ2-5; a weak D match, TRBD1 (6 bases). Trimming shortened V by 5 bases and J by 5 bases, and 18 bases separated the two germline ends. The germline CDR1 and CDR2 sequences are SSHAT and FNYEAQ (reference sequence). This CDR3 comprises 15 residues.

The chain joins TRBV2 to TRBJ1-5; 8 bases are a match to TRBD1. The CDR3 is 15 residues long. Losses at the gene ends were 6 bases for V and 7 bases for J; bases not matched to a gene: 11. CDR1 and CDR2 from the germline V gene are SNHLY and FYNNEI. CDR3 protein: CASSQDRGWGQPQHF. The CDR3 DNA reads TGTGCCAGCAGCCAAGACAGGGGATGGGGGCAGCCCCAGCATTTT.

The V call is TRBV7-9, the J call TRBJ2-6; TRBD1 might be the D (5 bases). The CDR3 runs 12 residues. CDR1 is SEHNR and CDR2 is FQNEAQ in the germline V gene (reference sequence). V dropped 6 bases and J dropped 6 bases, with 6 bases sitting between them. This chain's CDR3 is CASRQEANVLTF. In nucleotides, the CDR3 is TGTGCCAGCAGACAGGAGGCCAACGTCCTGACTTTC. Full variable domain (outside the CDR3, taken from reference TRBV7-9 and TRBJ2-6): DTGVSQNPRHKITKRGQNVTFRCDPISEHNRLYWYRQTLGQGPEFLTYFQNEAQLEKSRLLSDRFSAERPKGSFSTLEIQRTEQGDSAMYLCASRQEANVLTFGAGSRLTVL.

The J gene is TRBJ1-1, the V gene TRBV12-3 or TRBV12-4; the D gene is possibly TRBD1 (5 bases). Trimming removed 7 bases from V and 1 base from J, with 7 bases in between. This CDR3 is 12 amino acids long. The CDR3 nucleotides are TGTGCCAGCAACACAGGGAACACTGAAGCTTTCTTT. Its protein product is CASNTGNTEAFF.

The chain is built from TRBV3-1 (or the pseudogene TRBV3-2) and TRBJ2-2; D is perhaps TRBD2 (6 bases). The germline V gene encodes CDR1 LGHDT and CDR2 YNNKEL (reference sequence). Deletions cut 4 bases from V and 8 bases from J, with 17 bases between. This CDR3 is built from 15 residues. CDR3 sequence reads: CASSLGTRVRGELFF. The CDR3 region has the DNA TGTGCCAGCAGCCTAGGGACTCGAGTGAGGGGGGAGCTGTTTTTT.

The chain combines TRBV5-1 with TRBJ2-5; TRBD2 aligns across 10 bases. Germline V gene data show CDR1 as SGHRS and CDR2 as YFSETQ. The V and J ends lost 3 bases and 3 bases, in that order; junction bases with no gene match: 2. CDR3 length equals 14 residues. The CDR3 here is CASSSLAGEETQYF. DNA for the CDR3: TGCGCCAGCAGCTCTCTAGCGGGGGAAGAGACCCAGTACTTC. Based on the CDR3 plus reference TRBV5-1 and TRBJ2-5, the full variable domain is KAGVTQTPRYLIKTRGQQVTLSCSPISGHRSVSWYQQTPGQGLQFLFEYFSETQRNKGNFPGRFSGRQFSNSRSEMNVSTLELGDSALYLCASSSLAGEETQYFGPGTRLLVL.

This rearrangement joins TRBV29-1 to TRBJ2-1; TRBD1 or TRBD2 may be the D gene (5 bases each). The CDR3 contains 15 residues. V lost 4 bases and J 7 bases, leaving 20 bases between the germline ends. Per germline, CDR1 SQVTM and CDR2 ANQGSEA. CDR3 sequence reads: CSVARTGLPGNEQFF. As DNA, the CDR3 is TGCAGCGTTGCAAGGACGGGGCTACCCGGGAATGAGCAGTTCTTC.

The sample holds one count of this clone. This sequence joins TRBV11-2 and TRBJ2-7, with no clear D. Deletions cut 1 base from V and 0 bases from J, with 7 bases between. Germline V gives CDR1 SGHAT, CDR2 FQNNGV. This CDR3 comprises 14 residues. The CDR3 nucleotides read TGTGCCAGCAGCTTAGGGTGGGGCTCCTACGAGCAGTACTTC. Translation: CASSLGWGSYEQYF.

V usage is TRBV27 and J usage is TRBJ1-5; D is uncertain. V gave up 3 bases and J gave up 5 bases, with 11 bases separating them. Germline CDR1 is MNHEY and CDR2 is SMNVEV (reference sequence). The length of the CDR3 is 14 residues. The CDR3 nucleotides are TGTGCCAGCAGTTTGTCAGGTTCACATCAGCCCCAGCATTTT. It translates to CASSLSGSHQPQHF.

V is TRBV11-3 and J is TRBJ1-1; TRBD1 is a possible D gene (5 bases). The germline V gene has CDR1 SGHNT and CDR2 YENEEA. The CDR3 spans 14 residues. The ends were cut back, 6 bases at V and 1 base at J, with 12 bases in the middle. In DNA, the CDR3 is TGTGCCAGCAGGCCCGGACACCAGAACACTGAAGCTTTCTTT. It is translated as CASRPGHQNTEAFF.

The chain links TRBV9 to TRBJ1-3; D is unclear. The CDR3 is 16 amino acids. Trimming removed 3 bases at V and 0 bases at J, with 13 bases between. Germline V gene lookup returns CDR1 SGDLS and CDR2 YYNGEE. The CDR3 loop reads CASSETPSNSGNTIYF. CDR3 in DNA: TGTGCCAGCAGCGAAACCCCATCAAACTCTGGAAACACCATATATTTT. The full variable domain, with the rest looked up from reference TRBV9 and TRBJ1-3, is DSGVTQTPKHLITATGQRVTLRCSPRSGDLSVYWYQQSLDQGLQFLIQYYNGEERAKGNILERFSAQQFPDLHSELNLSSLELGDSALYFCASSETPSNSGNTIYFGEGSWLTVV.

The rearrangement uses TRBV4-3 and TRBJ2-3; D possibly matches TRBD1 or TRBD2 (5 bases each). The CDR3 loop spans 15 amino acids. Germline assignment: CDR1 LGHNA and CDR2 YSLEER. V lost 0 bases to trimming and J lost 2 bases, with 9 bases between them. CDR3 coding DNA: TGCGCCAGCAGCCAAGATGGGACCCTCACAGATACGCAGTATTTT. Translation: CASSQDGTLTDTQYF.